The T cell receptor beta chain described here comes from a study of pediatric ulcerative colitis. Clones were read by immunoSEQ multiplex PCR, and TCRdb kept only the in-frame ones, dropping some. The data contain tens of thousands of clones, roughly 74% of them singletons. The rectum was sampled with one to two pinch biopsies at colonoscopy. The CDR3 length is 15 residues. Trimming shortened V by 6 bases and J by 5 bases, and 21 bases separated the two germline ends. Germline values: CDR1 SQVTM, CDR2 ANQGSEA. This TCR was recovered from a boy aged 5-17 years with severe ulcerative colitis. The gene calls are TRBV29-1 and TRBJ2-3; the D gene is possibly TRBD1 (6 bases). The sequencing input was gut tissue. The CDR3 DNA follows: TGCAGCGTAGAGGGGACAACGACTGCACAAGATACGCAGTATTTT. Its protein product is CSVEGTTTAQDTQYF.